This T cell receptor beta chain was documented in a study of T cells after yellow fever vaccination. The J segment lost 5 bases and the V segment lost 1 base, leaving 12 bases of the junction unmatched. This CDR3 spans 18 amino acids. Germline CDR1 is SGHKS and CDR2 is YYEKEE (reference sequence). One entry per CDR3 protein, called by TCRdb with MiXCR from the 5' RACE reads. This sample carries about 580,000 distinct CDR3 sequences, around 17% of them seen once, and the ten largest clones take around a sixth. Comment on this clonotype: Its cognate antigen is unknown.

Overall study findings and caveats: Contaminants from the bulk population, in the form of abundant clonotypes, could be found in FACS-sorted repertoires. Booster sampling recovered most clones from primary vaccination (around 97% CD4, around 90% CD8).

This sequence originates from a man between 18 and 35 years old who received the YFV17D yellow fever vaccine. Sequences were derived from PBMCs, sampled 5 days after the first yellow fever vaccination. The chain has TRBV5-5 and TRBJ1-4; 9 bases are a match to TRBD1. The CDR3 sequence is CASSLMATGGAGNEKLFF. CDR3 nucleotides: TGTGCCAGCAGCTTGATGGCCACAGGGGGCGCGGGCAATGAAAAACTGTTTTTT.